Described below is a single T cell receptor beta chain sequence and its context. As yet, its antigen is unknown. TCRdb keeps only in-frame clones here, not all; method: immunoSEQ multiplex PCR. The data show around 40,000 clones, less than 85% seen once. Germline CDR1 SGHAT, CDR2 FQNNGV. V was cut by 5 bases and J by 9 bases, with 17 bases left in between. The CDR3 has 14 residues. The sample comes from a study of OX40 agonist ivuxolimab in advanced cancers. Study-wide context: Prior checkpoint blockade (anti-PD-1, anti-PD-L1 or anti-CTLA-4) was permitted; about 40% had it. Regarding the study as a whole: Among the lowest levels of clonal expansion were found in partial responders at 0.1-3.0 mg/kg. With doses of 0.1 to 3.0 mg/kg, CD4+ and CD8+ blood T cells had undergone clonal expansion by week 6. The average count of expanded clones was higher among CD8+ T cells than among CD4+.

V usage is TRBV11-2 and J usage is TRBJ2-1; perhaps TRBD2 as D (6 bases). This TCR derives from an adult with an advanced solid tumor such as melanoma, head and neck, liver or kidney cancer. Here the sequenced sample was CD4+ or CD8+ T cells sorted from blood, taken in a trial of the OX40 agonist ivuxolimab. CDR3 amino acids: CASSTQSGSGEQFF. In DNA, the CDR3 is TGTGCCAGCAGCACACAGTCCGGGAGCGGTGAGCAGTTCTTC.